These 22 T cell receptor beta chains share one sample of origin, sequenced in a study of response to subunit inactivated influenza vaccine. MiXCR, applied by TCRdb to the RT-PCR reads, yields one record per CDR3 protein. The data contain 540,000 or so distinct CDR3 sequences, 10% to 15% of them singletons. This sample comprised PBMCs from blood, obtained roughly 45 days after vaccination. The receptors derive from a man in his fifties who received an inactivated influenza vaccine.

This chain's CDR3 is CASSPGRFSYEQYF. The DNA of the CDR3 is TGTGCCAGCTCACCAGGCCGTTTTTCCTACGAGCAGTACTTC. The rearrangement joins TRBV18 to TRBJ2-7, with D unresolved. This CDR3 is built from 14 residues. V lost 2 bases and J 1 base, leaving 9 bases between the germline ends. CDR1 is KGHSH and CDR2 is LQKENI in the germline V gene.

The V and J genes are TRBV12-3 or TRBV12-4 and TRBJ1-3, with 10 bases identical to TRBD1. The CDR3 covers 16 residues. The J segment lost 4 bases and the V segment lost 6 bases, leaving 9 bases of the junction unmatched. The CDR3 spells CASRPEGTGDGNTIYF. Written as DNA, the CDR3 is TGTGCCAGCAGGCCCGAAGGGACAGGGGACGGAAACACCATATATTTT.

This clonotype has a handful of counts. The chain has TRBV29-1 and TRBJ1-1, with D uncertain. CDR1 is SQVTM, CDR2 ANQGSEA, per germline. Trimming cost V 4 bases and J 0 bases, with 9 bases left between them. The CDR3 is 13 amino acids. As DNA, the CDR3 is TGCAGCGTTGTCAGGCGCATGAACACTGAAGCTTTCTTT. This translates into CSVVRRMNTEAFF.

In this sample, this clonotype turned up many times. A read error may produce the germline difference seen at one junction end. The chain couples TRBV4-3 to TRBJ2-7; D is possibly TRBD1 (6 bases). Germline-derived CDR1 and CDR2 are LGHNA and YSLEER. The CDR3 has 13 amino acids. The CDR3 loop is CASSPRGSYEQYF. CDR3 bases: TGTGCCAGCAGCCCCAGGGGATCCTACGAGCAGTACTTC.

This CDR3 reads CASSNRQGNQPQHF. CDR3 DNA sequence: TGTGCCAGCAGTAATCGACAGGGCAATCAGCCCCAGCATTTT. This chain links TRBV6-5 with TRBJ1-5; tentative D call: TRBD1 (6 bases). Trimming left V 5 bases short and J 2 bases short, with 10 bases between. Germline V gene sequence: CDR1 MNHEY, CDR2 SVGAGI. CDR3 length equals 14 residues.

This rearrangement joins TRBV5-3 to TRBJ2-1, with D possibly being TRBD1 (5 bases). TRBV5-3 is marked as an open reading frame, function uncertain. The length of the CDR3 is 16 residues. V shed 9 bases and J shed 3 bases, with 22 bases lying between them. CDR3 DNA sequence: TGTGCCATGAGCTTGGGGCTCCTCAGCTGCTACAATGAGCAGTTCTTC. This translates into CAMSLGLLSCYNEQFF.

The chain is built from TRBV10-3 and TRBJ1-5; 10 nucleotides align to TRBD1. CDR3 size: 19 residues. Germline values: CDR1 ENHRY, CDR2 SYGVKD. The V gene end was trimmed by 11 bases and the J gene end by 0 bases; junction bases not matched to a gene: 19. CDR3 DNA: TGTGCCCCATCAGCCCCCGGGACAGGGGCCTGTTATAGCAATCAGCCCCAGCATTTT. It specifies CAPSAPGTGACYSNQPQHF.

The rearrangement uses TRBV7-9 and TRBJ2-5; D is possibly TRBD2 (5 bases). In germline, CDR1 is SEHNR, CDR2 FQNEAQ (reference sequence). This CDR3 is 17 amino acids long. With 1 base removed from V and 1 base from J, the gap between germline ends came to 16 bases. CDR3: CASSLERQRTLQETQYF. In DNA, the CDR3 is TGTGCCAGCAGCTTAGAGAGGCAGCGGACCCTCCAAGAGACCCAGTACTTC.

The CDR3 DNA follows: TGTGCCAGCAGTCGCTTAGTGTCAGAAAGGGATACGCAGTATTTT. This encodes CASSRLVSERDTQYF. The chain couples TRBV6-1 to TRBJ2-3; D remains ambiguous. The CDR3 has 15 amino acids. V lost 5 bases to trimming and J lost 6 bases, with 18 bases between them. CDR1 and CDR2 (germline): MNHNS, SASEGT.

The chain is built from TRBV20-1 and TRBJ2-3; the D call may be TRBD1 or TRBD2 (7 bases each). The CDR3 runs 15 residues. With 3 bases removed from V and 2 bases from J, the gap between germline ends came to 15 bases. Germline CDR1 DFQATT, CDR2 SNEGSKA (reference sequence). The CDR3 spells CSARGGDSLTDTQYF. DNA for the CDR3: TGCAGTGCTAGGGGAGGGGACAGCCTCACAGATACGCAGTATTTT.

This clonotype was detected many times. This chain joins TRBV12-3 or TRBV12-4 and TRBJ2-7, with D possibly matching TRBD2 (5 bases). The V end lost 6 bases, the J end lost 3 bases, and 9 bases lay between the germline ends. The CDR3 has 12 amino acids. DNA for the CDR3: TGTGCCAGCAGCCCGGGAAACTACGAGCAGTACTTC. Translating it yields CASSPGNYEQYF.

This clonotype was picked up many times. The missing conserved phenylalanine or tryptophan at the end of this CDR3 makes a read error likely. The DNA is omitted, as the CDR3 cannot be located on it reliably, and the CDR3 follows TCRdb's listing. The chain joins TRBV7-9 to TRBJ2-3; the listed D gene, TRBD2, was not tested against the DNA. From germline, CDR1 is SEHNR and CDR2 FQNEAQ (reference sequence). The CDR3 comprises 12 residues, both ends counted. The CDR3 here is CASSLETSVLLA.

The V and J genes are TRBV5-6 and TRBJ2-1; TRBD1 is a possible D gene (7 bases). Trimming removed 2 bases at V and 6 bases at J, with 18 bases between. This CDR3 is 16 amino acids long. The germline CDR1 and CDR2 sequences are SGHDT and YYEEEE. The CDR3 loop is CASSLLEGAPRNEQFF. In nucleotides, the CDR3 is TGTGCCAGCAGCTTACTGGAGGGGGCGCCCCGCAATGAGCAGTTCTTC.

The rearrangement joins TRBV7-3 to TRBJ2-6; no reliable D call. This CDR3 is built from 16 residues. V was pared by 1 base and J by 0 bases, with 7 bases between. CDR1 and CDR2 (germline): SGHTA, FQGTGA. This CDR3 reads CASSLMSSSGANVLTF. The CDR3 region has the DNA TGTGCCAGCAGCTTAATGAGTAGCTCTGGGGCCAACGTCCTGACTTTC.

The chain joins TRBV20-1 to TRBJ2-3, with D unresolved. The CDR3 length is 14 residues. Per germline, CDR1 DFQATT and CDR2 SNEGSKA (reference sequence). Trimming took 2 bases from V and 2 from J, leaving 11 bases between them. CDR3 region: CSARSTAHTDTQYF. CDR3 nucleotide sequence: TGCAGTGCTAGAAGCACAGCCCACACAGATACGCAGTATTTT.

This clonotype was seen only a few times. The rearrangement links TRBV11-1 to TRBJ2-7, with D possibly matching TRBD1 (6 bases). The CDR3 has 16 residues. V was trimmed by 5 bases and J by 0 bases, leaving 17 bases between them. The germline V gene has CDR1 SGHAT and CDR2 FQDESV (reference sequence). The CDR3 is CASSPRWTRGSYEQYF. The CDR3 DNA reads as TGTGCCAGCAGCCCAAGATGGACCAGGGGCTCCTACGAGCAGTACTTC.

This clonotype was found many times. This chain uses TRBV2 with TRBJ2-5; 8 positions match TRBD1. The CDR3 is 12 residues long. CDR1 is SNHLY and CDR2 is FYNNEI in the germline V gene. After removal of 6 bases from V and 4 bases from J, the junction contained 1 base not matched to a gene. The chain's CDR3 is CASRQGGETQYF. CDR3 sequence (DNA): TGTGCCAGCAGACAGGGGGGAGAGACCCAGTACTTC.

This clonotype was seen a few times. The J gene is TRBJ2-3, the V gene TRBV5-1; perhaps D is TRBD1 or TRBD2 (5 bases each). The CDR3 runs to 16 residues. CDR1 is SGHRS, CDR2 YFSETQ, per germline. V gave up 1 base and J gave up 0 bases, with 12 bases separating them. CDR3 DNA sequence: TGCGCCAGCAGCTTGCCCGGGGCTGCTAGCACAGATACGCAGTATTTT. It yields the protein CASSLPGAASTDTQYF.

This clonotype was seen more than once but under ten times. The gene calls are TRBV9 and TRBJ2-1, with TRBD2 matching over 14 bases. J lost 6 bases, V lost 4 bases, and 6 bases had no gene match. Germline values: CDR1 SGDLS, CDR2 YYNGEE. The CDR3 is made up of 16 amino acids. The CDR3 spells CASSTKGLAGVNEQFF. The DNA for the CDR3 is TGTGCCAGCAGCACCAAGGGACTAGCGGGAGTCAATGAGCAGTTCTTC.

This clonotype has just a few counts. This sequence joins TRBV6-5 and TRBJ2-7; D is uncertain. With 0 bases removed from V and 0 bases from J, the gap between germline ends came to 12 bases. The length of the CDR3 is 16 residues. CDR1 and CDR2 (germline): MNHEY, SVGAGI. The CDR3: CASSYSGRPSSYEQYF. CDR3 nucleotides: TGTGCCAGCAGTTACTCGGGCCGACCCTCCTCCTACGAGCAGTACTTC.

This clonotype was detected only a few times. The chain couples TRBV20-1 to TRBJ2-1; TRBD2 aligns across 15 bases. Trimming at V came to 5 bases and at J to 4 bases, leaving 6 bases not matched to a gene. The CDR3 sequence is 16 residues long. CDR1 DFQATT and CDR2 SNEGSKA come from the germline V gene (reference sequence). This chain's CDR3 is CSALSGLAGGYNEQFF. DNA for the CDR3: TGCAGTGCTTTATCGGGACTAGCGGGAGGATACAATGAGCAGTTCTTC.

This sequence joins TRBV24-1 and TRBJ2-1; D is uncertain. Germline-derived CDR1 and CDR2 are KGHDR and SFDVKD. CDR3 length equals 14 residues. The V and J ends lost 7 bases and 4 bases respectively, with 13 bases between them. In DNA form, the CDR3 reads TGTGCCACCAGAACCGGACCAGCATACAATGAGCAGTTCTTC. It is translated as CATRTGPAYNEQFF.